The clone carrying this T cell receptor beta chain appeared many times. Its antigen remains unidentified. The TCR beta CDR3 region underwent multiplex PCR amplification with 32 V and 13 J primers. TCRdb itself ran the multiplex PCR reads through MiXCR, one entry per CDR3 protein. This sample has 15,000 or so distinct CDR3 sequences, with 28% found just once. As template, the study used bulk tumor genomic DNA at about 600 ng per sample. Collection of several biopsies per primary tumor, spaced far apart, took place during surgery. It was patients with untreated, newly diagnosed non-small cell lung cancer who underwent curative surgery. Having surgery with curative intent, the donors were patients newly diagnosed with non-small cell lung cancer. Germline V gives CDR1 SGHDT, CDR2 YYEEEE. Trimming cost V 1 base and J 2 bases, with 19 bases left between them. The CDR3 runs to 17 residues. The sample comes from a study of immune heterogeneity within non-small cell lung tumors. Study-level results: The repertoire of each individual patient held high-frequency T-cell receptor beta clonotypes that were largely distinct from those of other patients.

This receptor was taken from a man aged 35-49 years with non-small cell lung cancer. Sample: lung tumor tissue. V gene TRBV5-6 combines with J gene TRBJ2-7, with D possibly being TRBD1 (6 bases). This CDR3 is CASSLSPWDTSTYEQYF. CDR3 nucleotide sequence: TGTGCCAGCAGCTTGTCTCCATGGGACACTTCCACCTACGAGCAGTACTTC.